Listed below are T cell receptor beta chains from one sample, sequenced in a study of PD-L1 blockade in urothelial cancer. Repertoires were generated with immunoSEQ multiplex PCR, while TCRdb's copy carries only in-frame clones and drops some. The table lists about 50,000 clones, around 82% of them singletons. Sequencing was performed on PBMCs, taken around atezolizumab (anti-PD-L1) treatment. Receptors originate from a man aged 50 to 60 with urothelial cancer. The CDR3 runs from the conserved cysteine through the conserved F or W. The D gene is left open where the match is weak. Size tells how often a clone was seen (once, few, many) or the class of an expanded clone, and some rows leave it out.

D gene	V gene	J gene	clone size	CDR3 DNA	CDR3 protein
-	TRBV6-1	TRBJ1-1	-	TGTGCCAGCACCCCCCGGGGAGGGGGAACTGAAGCTTTCTTT	CASTPRGGGTEAFF
TRBD1	TRBV9	TRBJ2-1	-	TGTGCCAGAGTCCGTAGGGGGCCCTCGGGGTTCTTC	CARVRRGPSGFF
-	TRBV4-3	TRBJ1-2	-	TGCGCCAGCAGCCAAGGCCAGAATGCATATGGCTACACCTTC	CASSQGQNAYGYTF
TRBD2	TRBV2	TRBJ2-7	few	TGTGCCAGCAGTGAAGAGGCTCTGAGCGGGGGGCCCTACGAGCAGTACTTC	CASSEEALSGGPYEQYF
-	TRBV28	TRBJ2-1	-	TGTGCCAGCAACCCCCCGGAGGGGACCACGTTCTTC	CASNPPEGTTFF
-	TRBV5-5	TRBJ2-3	-	TGTGCCAGCAGCTTCTCAGGGGCCACAGATACGCAGTATTTT	CASSFSGATDTQYF
-	TRBV18	TRBJ1-1	-	TGTGCCAGCTCACCGTACAGGAACATGAACACTGAAGCTTTCTTT	CASSPYRNMNTEAFF
TRBD1	TRBV7-6	TRBJ2-5	-	TGTGCCAGCAGCTCCGGGACAGGGGAACAAGAGACCCAGTACTTC	CASSSGTGEQETQYF
-	TRBV7-2	TRBJ1-2	few	TGTGCCAGCAGTCAGGGGTTCCCCGACGGCTACACCTTC	CASSQGFPDGYTF
-	TRBV7-2	TRBJ2-1	-	TGTGCCAGCAGCCTTAGTGGGGGGAATGAGCAGTTCTTC	CASSLSGGNEQFF
-	TRBV2	TRBJ2-1	-	TGTGCCAGCAGTTCAAGTCCCGGGACTGGCTACAATGAGCAGTTCTTC	CASSSSPGTGYNEQFF
TRBD1	TRBV6-5	TRBJ1-2	-	TGTGCCAGCAGTCGACAGGGGGGGCTGGATGGCTACACCTTC	CASSRQGGLDGYTF
TRBD2	TRBV9	TRBJ2-3	-	TGTGCCAGCAGCGTAGAATCGGGACTAGCGTCAACAGATACGCAGTATTTT	CASSVESGLASTDTQYF
-	TRBV2	TRBJ2-1	-	TGTGCCAGCAGCCTCACTAGTGTTGAGCAGTTCTTC	CASSLTSVEQFF
-	TRBV7-7	TRBJ2-5	-	TGTGCCAGCAGCTTAGAAAGGGGTGAAGAGACCCAGTACTTC	CASSLERGEETQYF
-	TRBV6-6	TRBJ1-2	-	TGTGCCAGCAGTTACCCCTGGGACGGAGCGGGCTATGGCTACACCTTC	CASSYPWDGAGYGYTF
TRBD1	TRBV5-1	TRBJ1-2	-	TGCGCCAGCAGCAAGACGCCGGGACAGGGGGCGGGTGGCTACACCTTC	CASSKTPGQGAGGYTF
-	TRBV5-6	TRBJ2-1	once	TGTGCCAGCAGCTTGGGACGGGGGAGCGTGCAGTTCTTC	CASSLGRGSVQFF
TRBD1	TRBV4-1	TRBJ2-3	-	TGCGCCAGCAGCCAAGGCACAGGGGGAGGATCGGATACGCAGTATTTT	CASSQGTGGGSDTQYF
-	TRBV7-9	TRBJ1-2	-	TGTGCCAGCAGCTTAATATTGAGTCCTACCCACTATGGCTACACCTTC	CASSLILSPTHYGYTF
-	TRBV6-6	TRBJ2-1	-	TGTGCCAGCAGTTACGGCGGGTCCTACAATGAGCAGTTCTTC	CASSYGGSYNEQFF
-	TRBV11-2	TRBJ1-1	-	TGTGCCAGCAGCTTAGAACGCCCCCGGGGCACTGAAGCTTTCTTT	CASSLERPRGTEAFF
TRBD1	TRBV19	TRBJ1-2	-	TGTGCCAGTAGTCTTTCTTCTCGACAGGGGGATGGCTACACCTTC	CASSLSSRQGDGYTF
TRBD1	TRBV7-8	TRBJ2-3	-	TGTGCCAGCAGCGTCAGAGACAGGGTGGATACGCAGTATTTT	CASSVRDRVDTQYF
-	TRBV2	TRBJ2-1	-	TGTGCCATCCAGCCGGGGAGCCCAGACACGAGTGGCAATGAGCAGTTCTTC	CAIQPGSPDTSGNEQFF
-	TRBV7-6	TRBJ2-1	once	TGTGCCAGCAGCCGCCGGGGGAGCTCCTACAATGAGCAGTTCTTC	CASSRRGSSYNEQFF
-	TRBV6-7	TRBJ1-5	once	TGTGCCAGCGACAGGTTCGCGGTTGCTCAGCCCCAGCATTTT	CASDRFAVAQPQHF
TRBD1	TRBV7-9	TRBJ2-3	few	TGTGCCAGCAGCCAGTGGACAGGGGGCTTTCAAGATACGCAGTATTTT	CASSQWTGGFQDTQYF
-	TRBV30	TRBJ1-4	-	TGTGCCTGGAGTGTACCCAGGAACGTTGAAAAACTGTTTTTT	CAWSVPRNVEKLFF
-	TRBV4-2	TRBJ1-5	-	TGTGCCAGCAGCCATGAATTTATAGGGGGGGGCCAGCCCCAGCATTTT	CASSHEFIGGGQPQHF
-	TRBV28	TRBJ2-7	once	TGTGCCAGCAGTTTGATGCAGGGGCGATTCTACGAGCAGTACTTC	CASSLMQGRFYEQYF
-	TRBV5-4	TRBJ2-5	-	TGTGCCAGCAGCCCCCGCCAGGTAGAAGAGACCCAGTACTTC	CASSPRQVEETQYF